This T cell receptor (beta chain) originates from a study of blood T cell repertoires in COVID-19. Study at large: Sites in the United States, Italy and Spain provided acute and convalescent COVID-19 samples. PBMCs, B-cell-depleted T cells, or T cells provided the cDNA or gDNA that made up the material.

The germline CDR1 and CDR2 sequences are MRHNA and SNTAGT. This CDR3 is built from 15 residues. V was trimmed by 5 bases and J by 1 base, leaving 12 bases between them. Authors' data handling: Nucleated cell counts were estimated from reference gene primer amplification. Only in-frame clones appear in the TCRdb table, and some are missing; sequencing was by immunoSEQ multiplex PCR. V, J and clone size are taken as reported in that table, and D and trimming were inferred from the DNA itself. The sample gives roughly 700,000 clones, 85% to 90% of which show up once; about 0.26% is in the top ten. The TCR comes from a woman in her late teens or twenties with acute or convalescent COVID-19. This chain joins TRBV6-4 and TRBJ2-1; D perhaps matches TRBD2 (5 bases). The sample taken for sequencing was peripheral blood. CDR3 sequence (DNA): TGTGCCAGCAGTACTAGTTTCGGGTCCTACAATGAGCAGTTCTTC. Its protein is CASSTSFGSYNEQFF.